These 24 T cell receptor beta chains share one sample of origin, sequenced in a study of regulatory T cells in long-lasting Graves disease. Indicated time point: newly diagnosed GD, antithyroid drugs for less than 3 months. The TCR library used RNA extracted from PBMCs. With iRepertoire HTBI primers and Arm-PCR of CDR3 regions, TCR beta libraries were built. TCRdb reprocessed the multiplex PCR reads via MiXCR and lists one record per CDR3 protein. This table holds 200,000 to 250,000 distinct CDR3 sequences, about 16% found once. Sequenced material: peripheral blood mononuclear cells (PBMCs), taken at new diagnosis, from a patient treated with antithyroid drugs. The receptor source for this set is a female donor with Graves disease.

This clonotype was seen many times. CDR3 residues: CSAREYTHEQFF. The CDR3, as DNA: TGCAGTGCTAGAGAGTATACCCATGAGCAGTTCTTC. The chain recombines TRBV20-1 with TRBJ2-1; D is uncertain. Germline CDR1 DFQATT, CDR2 SNEGSKA (reference sequence). Trimming removed 0 bases at V and 8 bases at J, with 8 bases between. This CDR3 region has 12 residues.

This clonotype came up many times. This chain uses TRBV20-1 with TRBJ2-1, with a weak D call TRBD2 (5 bases). The CDR3 has 14 residues. Trimming left V 5 bases short and J 2 bases short, with 13 bases between. Germline V gives CDR1 DFQATT, CDR2 SNEGSKA (reference sequence). The CDR3 sequence: CSAGRLTPYNEQFF. The CDR3 DNA reads TGCAGTGCTGGCCGACTAACTCCCTACAATGAGCAGTTCTTC.

At least ten counts were recorded for this clonotype. The V and J genes are TRBV7-9 and TRBJ1-2; D perhaps matches TRBD1 (5 bases). Per germline, CDR1 SEHNR and CDR2 FQNEAQ (reference sequence). This CDR3 has 13 amino acids. V lost 4 bases to trimming and J lost 8 bases, with 14 bases between them. The CDR3 DNA reads TGTGCCAGCAGCTCGGCCTCCGGGGGGGGCTACACCTTC. Its protein product is CASSSASGGGYTF.

The sample holds many counts of this clonotype. V and J are TRBV20-1 and TRBJ2-1, with D possibly called TRBD1 or TRBD2 (5 bases each). Germline CDR1 reads DFQATT; CDR2 reads SNEGSKA (reference sequence). The CDR3 contains 11 residues. V lost 3 bases to trimming and J lost 10 bases, with 10 bases between them. The CDR3 nucleotides read TGCAGTGCTAGGGGGACGAGCGAGCAGTTCTTC. Protein sequence: CSARGTSEQFF.

This clonotype has just one count. A much larger clone lies one base from this, so it may be a read error. V is TRBV20-1 and J is TRBJ2-2, with D perhaps TRBD2 (5 bases). CDR3 length equals 15 residues. CDR1 and CDR2 from the germline V gene are DFQATT and SNEGSKA (reference sequence). The DNA for the CDR3 is TGCAGTGCCCCGGCCCGGACTTTGAACGCCGGGGAGCTGTTTTTT. The encoded protein is CSAPARTLNAGELFF.

This clonotype was recorded at least ten times. The chain has TRBV10-2 and TRBJ2-1; D remains ambiguous. Trimming cost V 6 bases and J 10 bases, with 13 bases left between them. The CDR3 sequence is 12 residues long. Germline V gene lookup returns CDR1 WSHSY and CDR2 SAAADI. CDR3 protein: CASSLAAREQFF. DNA of the CDR3: TGCGCCAGCAGCTTAGCCGCGCGGGAGCAGTTCTTC.

This clonotype was observed at least ten times. In DNA form, the CDR3 reads TGTGCCAGCAGTACAGGGTTTCGAAAACTGTTTTTT. It translates to CASSTGFRKLFF. The V call is TRBV2, the J call TRBJ1-4; possible D gene TRBD1, 6 bases. The CDR3 loop spans 12 amino acids. The germline gives CDR1 SNHLY, CDR2 FYNNEI. Trimming left V 5 bases short and J 10 bases short, with 11 bases between. The full variable domain, in which reference TRBV2 and TRBJ1-4 provide the parts outside the CDR3, is EPEVTQTPSHQVTQMGQEVILRCVPISNHLYFYWYRQILGQKVEFLVSFYNNEISEKSEIFDDQFSVERPDGSNFTLKIRSTKLEDSAMYFCASSTGFRKLFFGSGTQLSVL.

This clonotype was observed at least ten times. The chain employs TRBV6-2 or TRBV6-3 and TRBJ2-1, with 11 bases that match TRBD2. Germline-derived CDR1 and CDR2 are MNHEY and SVGEGT. With 5 bases clipped from V and 2 bases from J, the junction kept 11 bases outside the gene matches. CDR3 length: 18 residues. The CDR3 is CASSPWLAGGGAYNEQFF. The DNA for the CDR3 is TGTGCCAGCAGTCCCTGGCTAGCGGGAGGAGGGGCCTACAATGAGCAGTTCTTC.

In this sample, this clonotype turned up many times. A much larger clone sits a single nucleotide away, making a read error possible. This chain uses TRBV20-1 with TRBJ2-7, with 9 bases aligning to TRBD2. Looked up from germline, CDR1 is DFQATT and CDR2 is SNEGSKA (reference sequence). This CDR3 has 13 residues. V was clipped by 1 base and J by 3 bases; unmatched bases: 1. The CDR3: CSARGLADYEQYF. In nucleotides, the CDR3 is TGCAGTGCTAGAGGACTAGCGGACTACGAGCAGTACTTC.

This clonotype was detected many times. The chain carries TRBV10-3 and TRBJ1-2; 10 bases line up with TRBD1. CDR1 ENHRY and CDR2 SYGVKD come from the germline V gene. The V segment lost 6 bases and the J segment 8 bases; nucleotides outside the gene matches: 9. The CDR3 covers 14 residues. This CDR3 is CAIRPGQGQLGYTF. CDR3 DNA sequence: TGTGCCATCAGGCCGGGACAGGGGCAGTTAGGCTACACCTTC.

This clonotype was counted ten times or more. The V gene is TRBV4-2, the J gene TRBJ1-4; tentatively, D is TRBD1 (5 bases). Trimming cost V 4 bases and J 5 bases, with 8 bases left between them. The germline gives CDR1 LGHNA, CDR2 YNFKEQ. The CDR3 has 13 amino acids. The CDR3 reads CASSRDLNEKLFF. In DNA form, the CDR3 reads TGTGCCAGCAGCCGGGACCTGAATGAAAAACTGTTTTTT.

This clonotype has a handful of counts. The gene calls are TRBV11-2 and TRBJ1-6; a possible D gene is TRBD1 (6 bases). The V gene's germline CDR1 is SGHAT and CDR2 FQNNGV. V was clipped by 5 bases and J by 14 bases, with 10 bases between them. There are 11 residues in the CDR3. The CDR3 here is CASSLRDTLHF. The CDR3 DNA reads as TGTGCCAGCAGCCTCCGGGACACCCTCCACTTT.

This clonotype has just a few counts. A clone one base away is much larger, so this may be a read error. This sequence joins TRBV10-3 and TRBJ2-1; D may be TRBD2 (5 bases). Germline assignment: CDR1 ENHRY and CDR2 SYGVKD. V was pared by 3 bases and J by 0 bases, with 12 bases between. The CDR3 runs to 16 residues. The CDR3 region is CAISDGTGYSYNEQFF. The CDR3 DNA follows: TGTGCCATCAGTGATGGAACGGGGTACTCCTACAATGAGCAGTTCTTC.

The chain links TRBV27 to TRBJ2-3; 11 nucleotides line up with TRBD2. The CDR3 contains 17 residues. Germline V gene sequence: CDR1 MNHEY, CDR2 SMNVEV (reference sequence). V trimming: 4 bases; J trimming: 4 bases; junction bases outside the gene matches: 10. The CDR3, as DNA: TGTGCCAGCAGTTCCTGGACTAGCGGGTGGGGGGCAGATACGCAGTATTTT. Translating it yields CASSSWTSGWGADTQYF.

The CDR3 nucleotides are TGTGCCAGCAACGTCGCAGGGAGAAATAGAGGCTACACCTTC. Translated: CASNVAGRNRGYTF. This rearrangement joins TRBV5-5 to TRBJ1-2, with D perhaps TRBD1 (5 bases). CDR1 is SGHKS and CDR2 is YYEKEE in the germline V gene (reference sequence). Trimming removed 6 bases at V and 8 bases at J, with 20 bases between. This CDR3 is 14 amino acids long.

In this sample, this clonotype turned up many times. The V and J genes are TRBV12-3 or TRBV12-4 and TRBJ2-1, with 13 bases identical to TRBD2. V trimming: 5 bases; J trimming: 4 bases; junction bases outside the gene matches: 5. The CDR3 runs to 16 residues. The DNA of the CDR3 is TGTGCCAGCAGTCCCGGACTAGCGGGAGTTTACAATGAGCAGTTCTTC. Protein product: CASSPGLAGVYNEQFF.

This clonotype was recorded many times. The chain joins TRBV9 to TRBJ2-1; TRBD2 might be the D (5 bases). CDR3 length equals 14 residues. Deletions cut 0 bases from V and 1 base from J, with 5 bases between. Germline CDR1 reads SGDLS; CDR2 reads YYNGEE. CDR3 sequence: CASSVGGSYNEQFF. As DNA, the CDR3 is TGTGCCAGCAGCGTAGGCGGGTCCTACAATGAGCAGTTCTTC.

The J gene is TRBJ2-4, the V gene TRBV20-1; no clear D. There are 15 residues in the CDR3. Looked up from germline, CDR1 is DFQATT and CDR2 is SNEGSKA (reference sequence). V dropped 1 base and J dropped 1 base, with 11 bases sitting between them. The CDR3 reads CSARAPDGAKNIQYF. The CDR3 DNA is TGCAGTGCTAGAGCTCCCGATGGCGCCAAAAACATTCAGTACTTC.

This clonotype was picked up many times. The chain couples TRBV19 to TRBJ2-2; 8 nucleotides match TRBD2. The trim removed 7 bases at V and 7 bases at J, leaving 8 bases unmatched. This CDR3 is built from 14 residues. Germline-derived CDR1 and CDR2 are LNHDA and SQIVND (reference sequence). The CDR3, as DNA: TGTGCCAGTAAGGAGCGGGAGCTCGACGGGGAGCTGTTTTTT. Its translation is CASKERELDGELFF.

There are many counts of this clonotype. J is TRBJ1-1 and V is TRBV6-5; no firm D call. The CDR3 sequence is 15 residues long. V was pared by 0 bases and J by 8 bases, with 16 bases between. Germline lookup yields CDR1 MNHEY and CDR2 SVGAGI. The CDR3 protein is CASSYSITERIEAFF. CDR3 nucleotide sequence: TGTGCCAGCAGTTACTCGATAACAGAGAGGATAGAAGCTTTCTTT.

This clonotype counts as medium-sized. The rearrangement joins TRBV7-2 to TRBJ2-5, with 8 nucleotides matching TRBD1. The CDR3 runs to 15 residues. V lost 3 bases, J lost 5 bases, and 8 bases stayed unmatched. Germline V gene lookup returns CDR1 SGHTA and CDR2 FQGNSA. CDR3 nucleotide sequence: TGTGCCAGCAGCTTCGGACAGGGACACGCGGAGACCCAGTACTTC. Translated, it gives CASSFGQGHAETQYF.

This clonotype occurred many times. The rearrangement joins TRBV28 to TRBJ1-2, with TRBD1 matching 8 bases. Germline V gene sequence: CDR1 MDHEN, CDR2 SYDVKM. The CDR3 is 14 residues long. The V and J ends lost 6 bases and 4 bases, in that order; junction bases with no gene match: 7. The CDR3: CASRFKQGGYGYTF. Written as DNA, the CDR3 is TGTGCCAGCAGGTTTAAACAGGGGGGCTATGGCTACACCTTC.

This clonotype was counted a few times. The chain employs TRBV9 and TRBJ2-1, with D maybe TRBD1 (5 bases). Germline values: CDR1 SGDLS, CDR2 YYNGEE. The CDR3 is 15 residues long. Trimming took off 3 bases at V and 0 bases at J, with 10 bases between the two ends. CDR3 DNA sequence: TGTGCCAGCAGCGGGGGCCCGGGCTCCTACAATGAGCAGTTCTTC. It is translated as CASSGGPGSYNEQFF.

This clonotype has a count of ten or more. The V and J genes are TRBV29-1 and TRBJ1-2, with 7 bases aligning to TRBD1. The CDR3 is made up of 15 amino acids. V lost 5 bases, J lost 0 bases, and 9 bases stayed unmatched. Germline V CDR1 and CDR2: SQVTM, ANQGSEA. The CDR3 DNA reads as TGCAGCGTTCCGGACAGGCTCACCACTAACTATGGCTACACCTTC. Translating gives CSVPDRLTTNYGYTF. Filled out from reference TRBV29-1 and TRBJ1-2, the complete variable domain reads SAVISQKPSRDICQRGTSLTIQCQVDSQVTMMFWYRQQPGQSLTLIATANQGSEATYESGFVIDKFPISRPNLTFSTLTVSNMSPEDSSIYLCSVPDRLTTNYGYTFGSGTRLTVV.